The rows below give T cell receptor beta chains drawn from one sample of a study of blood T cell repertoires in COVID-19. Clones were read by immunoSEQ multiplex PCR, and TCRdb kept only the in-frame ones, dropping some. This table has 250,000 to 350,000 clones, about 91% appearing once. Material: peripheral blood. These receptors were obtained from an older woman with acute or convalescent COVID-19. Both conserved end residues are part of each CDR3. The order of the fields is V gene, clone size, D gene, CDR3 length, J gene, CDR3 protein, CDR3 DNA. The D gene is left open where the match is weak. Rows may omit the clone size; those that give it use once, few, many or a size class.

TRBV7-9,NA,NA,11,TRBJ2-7,CASSAGVEQYF,TGTGCCAGCAGCGCAGGGGTTGAGCAGTACTTC
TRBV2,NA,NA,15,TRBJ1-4,CASIKGEGGIEKLFF,TGTGCCAGCATAAAAGGAGAGGGTGGTATTGAAAAACTGTTTTTT
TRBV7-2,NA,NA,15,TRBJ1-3,CASSLAPTAGNTIYF,TGTGCCAGCAGCTTAGCCCCGACTGCCGGAAACACCATATATTTT
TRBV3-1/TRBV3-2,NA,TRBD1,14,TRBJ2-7,CASSQGTGTSEQYF,TGTGCCAGCAGCCAAGGGACAGGGACAAGCGAGCAGTACTTC
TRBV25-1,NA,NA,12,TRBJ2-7,CASSERRDEQYF,TGTGCCAGCAGTGAACGGAGGGACGAGCAGTACTTC
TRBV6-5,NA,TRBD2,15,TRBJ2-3,CASSLGLASTDTQYF,TGTGCCAGCAGTTTAGGACTAGCAAGCACAGATACGCAGTATTTT
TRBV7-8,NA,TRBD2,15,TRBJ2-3,CASGPGLVVTDTQYF,TGTGCCAGCGGACCGGGACTAGTGGTAACAGATACGCAGTATTTT
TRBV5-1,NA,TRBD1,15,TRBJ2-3,CASSVDRVSTDTQYF,TGCGCCAGCAGCGTGGACAGGGTTAGCACAGATACGCAGTATTTT
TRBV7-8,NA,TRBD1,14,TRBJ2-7,CASSWGTGTYEQYF,TGTGCCAGCAGCTGGGGGACAGGGACCTACGAGCAGTACTTC
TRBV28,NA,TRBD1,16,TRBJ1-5,CASSSQGAGSNQPQHF,TGTGCCAGCAGTTCGCAGGGGGCAGGGAGCAATCAGCCCCAGCATTTT
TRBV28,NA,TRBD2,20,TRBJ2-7,CASSLGLGHRAGVFSYEQYF,TGTGCCAGCAGTTTAGGGCTGGGGCACCGAGCGGGGGTTTTCTCCTACGAGCAGTACTTC
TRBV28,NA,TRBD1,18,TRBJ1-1,CASRPPPRTGPMNTEAFF,TGTGCCAGCAGGCCTCCACCCAGGACAGGGCCCATGAACACTGAAGCTTTCTTT
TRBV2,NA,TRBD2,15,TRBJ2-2,CASSATSGGAGELFF,TGTGCCAGCAGTGCGACTAGCGGAGGTGCCGGGGAGCTGTTTTTT
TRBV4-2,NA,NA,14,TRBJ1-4,CASSPGGANEKLFF,TGTGCCAGCAGCCCGGGGGGGGCTAATGAAAAACTGTTTTTT
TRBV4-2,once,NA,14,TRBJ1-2,CASSQLRDQNGYTF,TGTGCCAGCAGCCAGCTCAGGGATCAAAATGGCTACACCTTC
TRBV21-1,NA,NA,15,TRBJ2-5,CASRDGRGLEETQYF,TGTGCCAGCAGGGACGGCCGGGGGTTGGAAGAGACCCAGTACTTC
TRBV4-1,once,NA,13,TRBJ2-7,CASSQGVRYEQYF,TGCGCCAGCAGCCAAGGGGTCAGGTACGAGCAGTACTTC
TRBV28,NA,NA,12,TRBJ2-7,CASSPRSHEQYF,TGTGCCAGCAGCCCCCGGAGCCACGAGCAGTACTTC
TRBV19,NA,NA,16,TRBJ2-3,CASSPTGVRSTDTQYF,TGTGCCAGTAGTCCTACAGGAGTCCGGAGCACAGATACGCAGTATTTT
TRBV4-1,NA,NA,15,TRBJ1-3,CASSQVPGNGNTIYF,TGCGCCAGCAGCCAAGTGCCAGGGAATGGAAACACCATATATTTT
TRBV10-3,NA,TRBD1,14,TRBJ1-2,CAISEGQGDYGYTF,TGTGCCATCAGTGAAGGACAGGGGGATTATGGCTACACCTTC
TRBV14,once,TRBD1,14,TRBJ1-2,CASSLRQGDYGYTF,TGTGCCAGCAGCCTCCGACAGGGGGACTATGGCTACACCTTC
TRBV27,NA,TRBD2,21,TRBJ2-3,CASSISPWRGAPFGGTDTQYF,TGTGCCAGCAGTATCTCCCCATGGCGGGGGGCCCCTTTTGGGGGCACAGATACGCAGTATTTT
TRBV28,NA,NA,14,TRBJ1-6,CASSLLQDNSPLHF,TGTGCCAGCAGCTTACTACAGGATAATTCACCCCTCCACTTT
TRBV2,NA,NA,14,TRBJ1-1,CASRVLTVNTEAFF,TGTGCCAGCAGGGTTCTGACAGTGAACACTGAAGCTTTCTTT
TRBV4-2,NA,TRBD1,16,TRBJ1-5,CASSQAGTGGNQPQHF,TGTGCCAGCAGCCAAGCCGGGACAGGGGGCAATCAGCCCCAGCATTTT
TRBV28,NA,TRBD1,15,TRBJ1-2,CASRPGGTGVDGYTF,TGTGCCAGCCGCCCTGGGGGCACAGGGGTGGATGGCTACACCTTC
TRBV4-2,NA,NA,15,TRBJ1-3,CASSQDEAGGNTIYF,TGTGCCAGCAGCCAAGATGAAGCAGGCGGAAACACCATATATTTT
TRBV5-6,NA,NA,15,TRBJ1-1,CASSLEYDRDTEAFF,TGTGCCAGCAGCTTGGAATATGACCGGGACACTGAAGCTTTCTTT
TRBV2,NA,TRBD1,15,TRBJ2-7,CASSRERTGGHEQYF,TGTGCCAGCAGCCGCGAGAGGACAGGGGGACACGAGCAGTACTTC
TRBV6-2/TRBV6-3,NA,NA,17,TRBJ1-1,CASSPTPVRRANTEAFF,TGTGCCAGCAGTCCAACCCCCGTGCGGAGAGCAAACACTGAAGCTTTCTTT